This is a list of T cell receptor beta chains from one sample in a study of cytomegalovirus exposure and HLA in healthy donors. Sequencing used immunoSEQ multiplex PCR; TCRdb keeps in-frame clones, though not all of them. The repertoire holds roughly 200,000 clones, with around 85% as singletons. The source material was PBMCs. All receptors derive from a woman aged 50 to 65 in good health and CMV-seronegative. Each CDR3 is given with its conserved first and last residue. Each record gives: clone size, V gene, D gene, J gene, CDR3 DNA, CDR3 protein. D genes are given only for firm matches. The size field is filled for only some rows; it gives once, few, many or a size class.

abundance: -
v_gene: TRBV11-2
d_gene: TRBD1
j_gene: TRBJ2-7
CDR3nt: TGTGCCAGCAGCTTGACCGGGACAGGGAAGAGCTACGAGCAGTACTTC
CDR3aa: CASSLTGTGKSYEQYF

abundance: -
v_gene: TRBV10-1
d_gene: TRBD2
j_gene: TRBJ2-1
CDR3nt: TGCGCCAGCAGTGGACCGACTAGCGGGAGTGGGGGCTCCTACAATGAGCAGTTCTTC
CDR3aa: CASSGPTSGSGGSYNEQFF

abundance: -
v_gene: TRBV4-3
d_gene: -
j_gene: TRBJ2-7
CDR3nt: TGCGCCAGCAGCCAAGATCGGGTACTACTTAGCTCCTACGAGCAGTACTTC
CDR3aa: CASSQDRVLLSSYEQYF

abundance: -
v_gene: TRBV7-8
d_gene: -
j_gene: TRBJ2-7
CDR3nt: TGTGCCAGCAGCTTAGAGTATACCAGGGTGGTAAAAGTCCACGAGCAGTACTTC
CDR3aa: CASSLEYTRVVKVHEQYF

abundance: -
v_gene: TRBV6-6
d_gene: TRBD2
j_gene: TRBJ2-1
CDR3nt: TGTGCCAGCAGTCGGACTAGCGTGGACCTGAGGGATGAGCAGTTCTTC
CDR3aa: CASSRTSVDLRDEQFF

abundance: few
v_gene: TRBV9
d_gene: TRBD2
j_gene: TRBJ2-1
CDR3nt: TGTGCCAGCAGCGTAGGGGACTATAGCGGGAGACTCTACAATGAGCAGTTCTTC
CDR3aa: CASSVGDYSGRLYNEQFF

abundance: once
v_gene: TRBV7-9
d_gene: -
j_gene: TRBJ2-6
CDR3nt: TGTGCCAGCAGCCTACAGGGTTTTTCTGGGGCCAACGTCCTGACTTTC
CDR3aa: CASSLQGFSGANVLTF

abundance: -
v_gene: TRBV9
d_gene: TRBD2
j_gene: TRBJ2-7
CDR3nt: TGTGCCAGCAGCCCCCAGGGACTAGCGGTTTCCTACGAGCAGTACTTC
CDR3aa: CASSPQGLAVSYEQYF

abundance: -
v_gene: TRBV10-2
d_gene: TRBD2
j_gene: TRBJ2-1
CDR3nt: TGCGCCAGCAGTGCACCTAGCGGGAGGGTTTTGGGCAATGAGCAGTTCTTC
CDR3aa: CASSAPSGRVLGNEQFF

abundance: -
v_gene: TRBV7-2
d_gene: TRBD1
j_gene: TRBJ1-2
CDR3nt: TGTGCCAGCAGCCCGGACAGGAGCTATGGCTACACCTTC
CDR3aa: CASSPDRSYGYTF

abundance: -
v_gene: TRBV28
d_gene: -
j_gene: TRBJ1-1
CDR3nt: TGTGCCAGCAGGTCATCGGGGGAGGGAGCTTTCTTT
CDR3aa: CASRSSGEGAFF

abundance: -
v_gene: TRBV18
d_gene: -
j_gene: TRBJ2-1
CDR3nt: TGTGCCAGCTCACCAAACAGAGGGACACAGAAATACAATGAGCAGTTCTTC
CDR3aa: CASSPNRGTQKYNEQFF

abundance: few
v_gene: TRBV6-1
d_gene: -
j_gene: TRBJ1-1
CDR3nt: TGTGCCAGCAGTCAGGTTGCATCCTCTGAAGCTTTCTTT
CDR3aa: CASSQVASSEAFF

abundance: -
v_gene: TRBV7-8
d_gene: -
j_gene: TRBJ1-1
CDR3nt: TGTGCCAGCAGCGCCGGGGAGATCCTGAGGGCTTTCTTT
CDR3aa: CASSAGEILRAFF

abundance: -
v_gene: TRBV30
d_gene: TRBD1
j_gene: TRBJ2-1
CDR3nt: TGTGCCTGGAGTGTAAGAAGGGGGCTAGAAACCTACAATGAGCAGTTCTTC
CDR3aa: CAWSVRRGLETYNEQFF

abundance: -
v_gene: TRBV5-1
d_gene: -
j_gene: TRBJ1-5
CDR3nt: TGCGCCAGCAGCTTGACGGTCGGTAGCAATCAGCCCCAGCATTTT
CDR3aa: CASSLTVGSNQPQHF

abundance: once
v_gene: TRBV18
d_gene: -
j_gene: TRBJ2-7
CDR3nt: TGTGCCAGCTCACCACGGCACGGGAGCGCCTACGAGCAGTACTTC
CDR3aa: CASSPRHGSAYEQYF

abundance: -
v_gene: TRBV5-5
d_gene: -
j_gene: TRBJ2-5
CDR3nt: TGTGCCAGCAGCTTGCTCGGTAGGGGGGGGCAAGAGACCCAGTACTTC
CDR3aa: CASSLLGRGGQETQYF

abundance: -
v_gene: TRBV7-6
d_gene: TRBD2
j_gene: TRBJ2-1
CDR3nt: TGTGCCAGCAGCTTAGCGCTAATTAGCGGGATGTACAATGAGCAGTTCTTC
CDR3aa: CASSLALISGMYNEQFF

abundance: once
v_gene: TRBV6-1
d_gene: -
j_gene: TRBJ2-7
CDR3nt: TGTGCCAGCCACACGCACAGGGCCAGCTACGAGCAGTACTTC
CDR3aa: CASHTHRASYEQYF

abundance: -
v_gene: TRBV6-6
d_gene: TRBD1
j_gene: TRBJ1-1
CDR3nt: TGTGCCAGCAGGGGGACAGGGCACACTGAAGCTTTCTTT
CDR3aa: CASRGTGHTEAFF

abundance: -
v_gene: TRBV5-4
d_gene: TRBD1
j_gene: TRBJ1-2
CDR3nt: TGTGCCAGCAGTCCCAGGGGGCTTGGCTATGGCTACACCTTC
CDR3aa: CASSPRGLGYGYTF

abundance: -
v_gene: TRBV5-1
d_gene: TRBD2
j_gene: TRBJ2-5
CDR3nt: TGCGCCAGCAGCCCTAGCGGATGGGAGGAGACCCAGTACTTC
CDR3aa: CASSPSGWEETQYF

abundance: -
v_gene: TRBV18
d_gene: TRBD1
j_gene: TRBJ1-1
CDR3nt: TGTGCCAGCTCACCAAGGGACAGCACTGAAGCTTTCTTT
CDR3aa: CASSPRDSTEAFF

abundance: -
v_gene: TRBV27
d_gene: TRBD2
j_gene: TRBJ2-1
CDR3nt: TGTGCCAGCCGGGGACTAGCGGACCTCTACAATGAGCAGTTCTTC
CDR3aa: CASRGLADLYNEQFF

abundance: -
v_gene: TRBV28
d_gene: -
j_gene: TRBJ2-3
CDR3nt: TGTGCTATGGCGGGGGCCACAGATACGCAGTATTTT
CDR3aa: CAMAGATDTQYF

abundance: -
v_gene: TRBV27
d_gene: TRBD1
j_gene: TRBJ1-5
CDR3nt: TGTGCCAGCAGCGCGACAGGGAACAGTCAGCCCCAGCATTTT
CDR3aa: CASSATGNSQPQHF

abundance: once
v_gene: TRBV27
d_gene: TRBD1
j_gene: TRBJ2-1
CDR3nt: TGTGCCAGCAGACCCCAGACAGGGGGCAATGAGCAGTTCTTC
CDR3aa: CASRPQTGGNEQFF

abundance: -
v_gene: TRBV9
d_gene: TRBD1
j_gene: TRBJ1-2
CDR3nt: TGTGCCAGCAGCGTAGCCGGGACAGAGGCGCCCTACACCTTC
CDR3aa: CASSVAGTEAPYTF

abundance: -
v_gene: TRBV19
d_gene: TRBD1
j_gene: TRBJ1-3
CDR3nt: TGTGCCAGCGTGGACAGGGATGACACCATATATTTT
CDR3aa: CASVDRDDTIYF

abundance: -
v_gene: TRBV5-4
d_gene: -
j_gene: TRBJ2-1
CDR3nt: TGTGCCAGCAGCTTGGGAGGGCTCAGCTCCTACAATGAGCAGTTCTTC
CDR3aa: CASSLGGLSSYNEQFF

abundance: -
v_gene: TRBV28
d_gene: TRBD2
j_gene: TRBJ2-1
CDR3nt: TGTGCCAGCAAAAATTTGGGACTAGCGGAATACAATGAGCAGTTCTTC
CDR3aa: CASKNLGLAEYNEQFF

abundance: -
v_gene: TRBV27
d_gene: -
j_gene: TRBJ2-7
CDR3nt: TGTGCCAGCAGTTTGGAGGGCGGAGGGCATACCTACGAGCAGTACTTC
CDR3aa: CASSLEGGGHTYEQYF

abundance: -
v_gene: TRBV2
d_gene: TRBD1
j_gene: TRBJ1-4
CDR3nt: TGTGCCAGCACTTGGGACAGGGGGTCTAATGAAAAACTGTTTTTT
CDR3aa: CASTWDRGSNEKLFF

abundance: -
v_gene: TRBV30
d_gene: -
j_gene: TRBJ1-3
CDR3nt: TGTGCCTGGAGTACAGGCAGCTCTGGAAACACCATATATTTT
CDR3aa: CAWSTGSSGNTIYF

abundance: -
v_gene: TRBV18
d_gene: -
j_gene: TRBJ1-1
CDR3nt: TGTGCCAGCTCACCACCATCGGGTATGAACACTGAAGCTTTCTTT
CDR3aa: CASSPPSGMNTEAFF

abundance: -
v_gene: TRBV14
d_gene: TRBD1
j_gene: TRBJ1-3
CDR3nt: TGTGCCAGCAGCCTATTGACAGGGGCTGGAAACACCATATATTTT
CDR3aa: CASSLLTGAGNTIYF

abundance: -
v_gene: TRBV4-1
d_gene: -
j_gene: TRBJ2-5
CDR3nt: TGCGCCAGCAGCCTCTGGACGGGAGAGAGAGAGACCCAGTACTTC
CDR3aa: CASSLWTGERETQYF

abundance: -
v_gene: TRBV19
d_gene: TRBD1
j_gene: TRBJ2-3
CDR3nt: TGTGCCAGTAGTCCCAGGGGGAGCGGATATAGCACAGATACGCAGTATTTT
CDR3aa: CASSPRGSGYSTDTQYF

abundance: -
v_gene: TRBV5-1
d_gene: TRBD2
j_gene: TRBJ2-5
CDR3nt: TGCGCCAGCAGCCGGACTAGCGGGAGTATTCGGGGAGAGACCCAGTACTTC
CDR3aa: CASSRTSGSIRGETQYF

abundance: -
v_gene: TRBV7-2
d_gene: -
j_gene: TRBJ2-7
CDR3nt: TGTGCCAGCAGCCGAGGAGGCCCCTACGAGCAGTACTTC
CDR3aa: CASSRGGPYEQYF

abundance: -
v_gene: TRBV10-1
d_gene: TRBD1
j_gene: TRBJ1-1
CDR3nt: TGCGCCAGCAGTGAATCCAACTCGGAGACAGGGCTAACTGAAGCTTTCTTT
CDR3aa: CASSESNSETGLTEAFF

abundance: -
v_gene: TRBV7-9
d_gene: -
j_gene: TRBJ1-5
CDR3nt: TGTGCCAGCAGCTTAGTGGGGGGACCGGGGCCCCAGCATTTT
CDR3aa: CASSLVGGPGPQHF

abundance: -
v_gene: TRBV19
d_gene: TRBD2
j_gene: TRBJ2-7
CDR3nt: TGTGCCAGTAGTTCGACTAGCGGGAGGTTTCGGGAGCAGTACTTC
CDR3aa: CASSSTSGRFREQYF